This TCR beta chain was obtained from a study of shared clonotypes between healthy human individuals. The study, taken as a whole, reports: Among donors, the sharing of clonotypes was expected to be influenced by sequencing depth.

This CDR3 has 16 residues. With 5 bases removed from V and 2 bases from J, the gap between germline ends came to 15 bases. From germline, CDR1 is SGHTA and CDR2 FQGNSA. About this clone: The antigen is undetermined.

In the authors' methods: Filtering differed because ImmunoSEQ produced junction-only sequences that carried no quality scores. The assay was immunoSEQ multiplex PCR, and TCRdb's table has in-frame clones only and misses some. V, J and clone size are taken as reported in that table, and D and trimming were inferred from the DNA itself. The data show 1,400,000 or so clones, around 98.5% seen once. V gene TRBV7-2 combines with J gene TRBJ2-2; the D gene could be TRBD1 or TRBD2 (5 bases each). The receptor was isolated from a man aged 25 to 40 in good health. What was sequenced was naive CD4+ T cells sorted from blood. Subset: CD45RA+ positively selected. This chain's CDR3 is CASSEGRDANTGELFF. The CDR3 DNA sequence: TGTGCCAGCAGCGAGGGCCGGGACGCCAACACCGGGGAGCTGTTTTTT.